The clone carrying this TCR beta chain was seen only a few times. No antigen is known for it. Primers for the PCR totalled 60 Vbeta and 13 Jbeta. Sequencing used immunoSEQ multiplex PCR; TCRdb keeps in-frame clones, though not all of them. The sample records under 150,000 clones, roughly 65% being singletons. These data are taken from a study of cytomegalovirus exposure and HLA in healthy donors. Study conclusions and caveats: Sequencing depth roughly uniform across donors was assumed in presence/absence analyses. Several of the most significant clusters were apparently associated with common viral pathogens in a later analysis.

This TCR was sampled from a man aged 40-49 years in good health and CMV-seropositive. What was sequenced was PBMCs.

CDR3 protein: CASSYQVTGSRGYTF. The CDR3 bases are TGTGCCAGCAGTTACCAAGTGACAGGGAGCCGTGGCTACACCTTC. The genes are TRBV6-5 and TRBJ1-2; TRBD1 matches at 7 bases. With V trimmed by 2 bases and J by 7 bases, 10 bases remained unmatched. CDR1 and CDR2 from the germline V gene are MNHEY and SVGAGI. This CDR3 is 15 amino acids long.